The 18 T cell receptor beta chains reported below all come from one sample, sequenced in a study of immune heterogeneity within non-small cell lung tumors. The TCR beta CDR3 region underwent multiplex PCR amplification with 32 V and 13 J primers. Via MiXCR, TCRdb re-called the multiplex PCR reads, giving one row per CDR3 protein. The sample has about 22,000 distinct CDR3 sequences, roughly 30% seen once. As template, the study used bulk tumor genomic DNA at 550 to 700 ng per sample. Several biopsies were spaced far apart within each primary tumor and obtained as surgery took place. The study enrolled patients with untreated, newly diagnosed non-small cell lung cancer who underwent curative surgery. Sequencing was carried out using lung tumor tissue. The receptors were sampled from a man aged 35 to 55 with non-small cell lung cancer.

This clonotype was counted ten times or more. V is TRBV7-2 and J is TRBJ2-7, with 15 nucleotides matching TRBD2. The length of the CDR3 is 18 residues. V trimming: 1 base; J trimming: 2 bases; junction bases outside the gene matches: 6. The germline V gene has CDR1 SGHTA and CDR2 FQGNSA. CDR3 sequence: CASSLGFRTSGGAYEQYF. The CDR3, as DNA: TGTGCCAGCAGCTTAGGGTTTCGGACTAGCGGGGGGGCCTACGAGCAGTACTTC. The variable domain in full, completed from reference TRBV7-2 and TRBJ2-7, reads GAGVSQSPSNKVTEKGKDVELRCDPISGHTALYWYRQSLGQGLEFLIYFQGNSAPDKSGLPSDRFSAERTGGSVSTLTIQRTQQEDSAVYLCASSLGFRTSGGAYEQYFGPGTRLTVT.

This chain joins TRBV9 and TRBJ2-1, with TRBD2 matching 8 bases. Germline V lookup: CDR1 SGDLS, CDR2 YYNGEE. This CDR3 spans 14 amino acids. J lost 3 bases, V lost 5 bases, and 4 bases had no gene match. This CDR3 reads CASSSGIGYNEQFF. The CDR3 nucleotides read TGTGCCAGCAGTAGCGGGATTGGCTACAATGAGCAGTTCTTC.

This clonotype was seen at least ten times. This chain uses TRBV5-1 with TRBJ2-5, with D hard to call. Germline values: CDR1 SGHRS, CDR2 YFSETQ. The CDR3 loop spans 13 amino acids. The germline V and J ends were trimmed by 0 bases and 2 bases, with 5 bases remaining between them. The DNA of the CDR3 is TGCGCCAGCAGCTTGGCTACTCAAGAGACCCAGTACTTC. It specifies CASSLATQETQYF.

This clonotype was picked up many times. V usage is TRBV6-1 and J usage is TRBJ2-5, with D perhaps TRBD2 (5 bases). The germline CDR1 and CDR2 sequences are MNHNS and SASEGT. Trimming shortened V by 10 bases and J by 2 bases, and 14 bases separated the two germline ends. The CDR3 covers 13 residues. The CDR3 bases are TGTGCCACGAGAAAGCCGGGACAAGAGACCCAGTACTTC. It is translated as CATRKPGQETQYF.

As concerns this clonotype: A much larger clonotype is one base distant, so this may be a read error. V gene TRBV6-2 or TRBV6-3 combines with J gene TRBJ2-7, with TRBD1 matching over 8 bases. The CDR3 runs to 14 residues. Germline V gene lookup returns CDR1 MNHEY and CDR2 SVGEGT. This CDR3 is CASARDRPLYEKYF. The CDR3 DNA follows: TGTGCCAGCGCCCGGGACAGGCCTCTCTACGAGAAGTACTTC.

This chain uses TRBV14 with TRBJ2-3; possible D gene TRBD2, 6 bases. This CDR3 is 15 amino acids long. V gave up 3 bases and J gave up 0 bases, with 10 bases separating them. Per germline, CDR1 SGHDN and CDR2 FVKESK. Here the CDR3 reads CASSQRGISTDTQYF. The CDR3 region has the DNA TGTGCCAGCAGCCAGCGGGGAATCAGCACAGATACGCAGTATTTT.

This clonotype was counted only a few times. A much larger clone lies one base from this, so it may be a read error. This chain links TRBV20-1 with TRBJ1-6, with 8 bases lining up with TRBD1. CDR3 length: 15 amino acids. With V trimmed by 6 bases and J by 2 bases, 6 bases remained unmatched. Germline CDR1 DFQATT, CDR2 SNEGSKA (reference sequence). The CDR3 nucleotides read TGCAGTGCCAAGACAGGGGAAACCTATAATTCACCCCTCCACTTT. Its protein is CSAKTGETYNSPLHF.

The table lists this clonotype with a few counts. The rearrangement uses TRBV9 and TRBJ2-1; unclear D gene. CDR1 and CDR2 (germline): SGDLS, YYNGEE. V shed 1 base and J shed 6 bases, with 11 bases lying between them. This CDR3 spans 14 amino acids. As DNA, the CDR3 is TGTGCCAGCAGCGTAAAAGTGACTCCCAATGAGCAGTTCTTC. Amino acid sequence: CASSVKVTPNEQFF.

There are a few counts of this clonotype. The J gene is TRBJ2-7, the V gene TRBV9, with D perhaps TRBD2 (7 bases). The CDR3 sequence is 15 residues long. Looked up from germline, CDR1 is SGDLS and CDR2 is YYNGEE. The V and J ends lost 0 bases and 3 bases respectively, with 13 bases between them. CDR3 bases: TGTGCCAGCAGCGTAGTTCCGGGGGGCAGCTACGAGCAGTACTTC. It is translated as CASSVVPGGSYEQYF.

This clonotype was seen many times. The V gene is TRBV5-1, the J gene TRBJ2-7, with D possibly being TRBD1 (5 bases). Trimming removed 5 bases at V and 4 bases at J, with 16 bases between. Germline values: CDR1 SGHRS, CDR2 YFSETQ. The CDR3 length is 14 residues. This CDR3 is CASSLEPGRYEQYF. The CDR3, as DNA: TGCGCCAGCAGTTTAGAACCAGGGCGGTACGAGCAGTACTTC.

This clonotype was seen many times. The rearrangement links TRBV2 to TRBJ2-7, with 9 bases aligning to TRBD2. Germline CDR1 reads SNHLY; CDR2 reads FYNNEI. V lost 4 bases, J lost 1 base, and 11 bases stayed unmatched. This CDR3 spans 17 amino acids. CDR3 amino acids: CASSGRLAGVSSYEQYF. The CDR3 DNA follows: TGTGCCAGCAGTGGGCGGTTAGCGGGAGTTAGTTCCTACGAGCAGTACTTC. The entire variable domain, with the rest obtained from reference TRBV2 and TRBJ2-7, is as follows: EPEVTQTPSHQVTQMGQEVILRCVPISNHLYFYWYRQILGQKVEFLVSFYNNEISEKSEIFDDQFSVERPDGSNFTLKIRSTKLEDSAMYFCASSGRLAGVSSYEQYFGPGTRLTVT.

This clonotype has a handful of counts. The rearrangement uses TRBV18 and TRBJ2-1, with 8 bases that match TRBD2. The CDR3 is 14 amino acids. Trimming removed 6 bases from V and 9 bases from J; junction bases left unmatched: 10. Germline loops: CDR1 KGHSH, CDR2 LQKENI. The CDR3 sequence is CASSPGTSRGEQFF. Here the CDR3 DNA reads TGTGCCAGCTCCCCAGGGACTAGTAGGGGTGAGCAGTTCTTC. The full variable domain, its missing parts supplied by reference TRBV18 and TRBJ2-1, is NAGVMQNPRHLVRRRGQEARLRCSPMKGHSHVYWYRQLPEEGLKFMVYLQKENIIDESGMPKERFSAEFPKEGPSILRIQQVVRGDSAAYFCASSPGTSRGEQFFGPGTRLTVL.

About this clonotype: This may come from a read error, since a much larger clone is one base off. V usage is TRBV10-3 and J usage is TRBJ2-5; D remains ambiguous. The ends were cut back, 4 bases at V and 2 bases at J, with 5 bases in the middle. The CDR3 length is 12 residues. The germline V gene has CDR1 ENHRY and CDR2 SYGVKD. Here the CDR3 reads CAISGKQETQYF. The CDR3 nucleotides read TGTGCCATCAGTGGCAAGCAAGAGACCCAGTACTTC.

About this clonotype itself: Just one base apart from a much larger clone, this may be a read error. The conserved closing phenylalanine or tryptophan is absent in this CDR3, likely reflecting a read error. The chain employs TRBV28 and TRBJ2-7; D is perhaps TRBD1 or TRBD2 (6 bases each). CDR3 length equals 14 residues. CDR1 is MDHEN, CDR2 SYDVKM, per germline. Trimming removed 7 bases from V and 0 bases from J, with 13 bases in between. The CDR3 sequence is CASNNEGGSYEQYL. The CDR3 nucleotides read TGTGCCAGCAACAACGAGGGGGGCTCCTACGAGCAGTACCTC.

DNA of the CDR3: TGTGCCAGCAGTCCACTACAGGGGGCCCACAATGAGCAGTTCTTC. This codes for CASSPLQGAHNEQFF. The gene calls are TRBV28 and TRBJ2-1, with 9 bases identical to TRBD1. This CDR3 comprises 15 residues. Germline V lookup: CDR1 MDHEN, CDR2 SYDVKM. The V gene end was trimmed by 5 bases and the J gene end by 5 bases; junction bases not matched to a gene: 7.

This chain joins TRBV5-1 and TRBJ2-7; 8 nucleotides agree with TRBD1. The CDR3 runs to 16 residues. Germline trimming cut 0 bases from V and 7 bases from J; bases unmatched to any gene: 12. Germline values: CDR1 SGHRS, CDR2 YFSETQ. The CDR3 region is CASSLEGQVLLGEQYF. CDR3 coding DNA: TGCGCCAGCAGCTTGGAGGGACAGGTTCTCTTGGGAGAGCAGTACTTC.

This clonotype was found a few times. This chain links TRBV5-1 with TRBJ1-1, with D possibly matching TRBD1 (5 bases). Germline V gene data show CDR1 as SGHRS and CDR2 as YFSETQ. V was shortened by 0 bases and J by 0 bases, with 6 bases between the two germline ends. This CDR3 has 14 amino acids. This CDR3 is CASSLGGMNTEAFF. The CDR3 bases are TGCGCCAGCAGCTTGGGGGGGATGAACACTGAAGCTTTCTTT.

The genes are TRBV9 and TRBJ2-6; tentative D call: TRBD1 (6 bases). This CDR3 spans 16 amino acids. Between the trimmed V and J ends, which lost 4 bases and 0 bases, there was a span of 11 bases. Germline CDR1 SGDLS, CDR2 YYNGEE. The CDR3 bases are TGTGCCAGCAGCTCAGACAGGAGCTCTGGGGCCAACGTCCTGACTTTC. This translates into CASSSDRSSGANVLTF.